These 28 T cell receptor beta chains were all obtained from the same sample, sequenced in a study of T cells in women clearing cervical HPV infection. Profiling relied on immunoSEQ multiplex PCR, and the TCRdb table lists in-frame clones only, not all of them. Seen in this sample are 25,000 to 35,000 clones; the ten most common clones hold around 6.6%. Sequences were obtained from blood buffy coat. These receptors came from a woman between 18 and 69 years old with a cervical HPV16 infection that either progressed to CIN3+ or cleared (not recorded which).

As for this clone: The read ends 3 residues shy of where the CDR3 ends; the end is completed using the germline J gene. The chain couples TRBV20-1 to TRBJ2-5, with 8 bases matching TRBD2. The J segment lost 5 bases and the V segment lost 3 bases, leaving 11 bases of the junction unmatched. The germline V gene encodes CDR1 DFQATT and CDR2 SNEGSKA (reference sequence). This CDR3 region has 15 residues. CDR3 DNA, as far as it was read: TGCAGTGCTAGGTCCGCTAGCGGGCCGGCGGAGACC. It specifies CSARSASGPAET. The entire CDR3 protein reads CSARSASGPAETQYF.

For this clone: The sequenced fragment ends 3 residues before the CDR3 boundary, so the rest is inferred from the germline J gene. The chain uses TRBV19 and TRBJ1-4; D is unresolved. The CDR3 is 14 residues long. Trimming left V 9 bases short and J 5 bases short, with 16 bases between. Per germline, CDR1 LNHDA and CDR2 SQIVND (reference sequence). Incomplete CDR3 DNA: TGTGCCAGAGTAGGAGAGGGTGAGAATGAAAAA. Its translation: CARVGEGENEK. The CDR3 in its entirety is CARVGEGENEKLFF. Full variable domain (missing parts from reference TRBV19 and TRBJ1-4): DGGITQSPKYLFRKEGQNVTLSCEQNLNHDAMYWYRQDPGQGLRLIYYSQIVNDFQKGDIAEGYSVSREKKESFPLTVTSAQKNPTAFYLCARVGEGENEKLFFGSGTQLSVL.

Turning to this clone: The read ends 3 residues before the CDR3 terminus; that terminus is restored from the germline J gene. The V gene is TRBV6-1, the J gene TRBJ2-7; 10 positions match TRBD2. Per the germline V gene, CDR1 is MNHNS and CDR2 is SASEGT. V trimming: 1 base; J trimming: 5 bases; junction bases outside the gene matches: 5. The CDR3 has 15 amino acids. Incomplete CDR3 DNA: TGTGCCAGCAGTGAAGAAGGTAGCGGGGGGAACGAG. As protein: CASSEEGSGGNE. The entire CDR3 is CASSEEGSGGNEQYF.

As to this clone: The read is 3 residues too short to cover the CDR3 end, so that end is filled in from the germline J gene. V gene TRBV20-1 combines with J gene TRBJ1-2; perhaps TRBD1 as D (5 bases). The CDR3 runs 14 residues. Germline-derived CDR1 and CDR2 are DFQATT and SNEGSKA (reference sequence). This CDR3 is CSARDLGGSWGYTF. Incomplete CDR3 DNA: TGCAGTGCTAGAGATTTGGGGGGTTCTTGGGGC.

In regard to this clone: With the read ending 3 residues before the CDR3 end, the germline J gene is used to fill in that end. The V call is TRBV28, the J call TRBJ1-5; 8 nucleotides agree with TRBD1. This CDR3 spans 19 amino acids. Germline assignment: CDR1 MDHEN and CDR2 SYDVKM. The ends lost 1 base at V and 3 bases at J; junction bases unmatched: 14. CDR3 region: CASSLSGGSSPGPNQPQHF. CDR3 bases read: TGTGCCAGCAGTTTATCAGGGGGCTCAAGCCCGGGTCCCAATCAGCCC.

Concerning this clone itself: Read coverage stops 3 residues before the CDR3 terminus; the germline J gene supplies the remainder. The V and J genes are TRBV19 and TRBJ1-2; TRBD1 aligns across 7 bases. Trimming cost V 6 bases and J 0 bases; bases outside gene matches: 7. CDR1 is LNHDA, CDR2 SQIVND, per germline (reference sequence). The CDR3 contains 15 residues. The CDR3 bases that were read are TGTGCCAGTAGGATCGGGGGACAGACTAACTATGGC. It translates to CASRIGGQTNYG. The complete CDR3 protein is CASRIGGQTNYGYTF.

A word on this clone: The read terminates 3 residues ahead of where the CDR3 ends, so the germline J gene completes it. J is TRBJ2-2 and V is TRBV7-9; a weak D match, TRBD2 (5 bases). In germline, CDR1 is SEHNR, CDR2 FQNEAQ (reference sequence). This CDR3 is 14 amino acids long. The V end lost 3 bases, the J end lost 5 bases, and 10 bases lay between the germline ends. The covered CDR3 bases are TGTGCCAGCAGCTTGGGATCGGGGACCGGGGAG. Translating gives CASSLGSGTGE. In full, the CDR3 reads CASSLGSGTGELFF.

Notes on this clone: The sequenced fragment ends 3 residues before the CDR3 boundary, so the rest is inferred from the germline J gene. The rearrangement uses TRBV19 and TRBJ2-3, with D uncertain. The germline gives CDR1 LNHDA, CDR2 SQIVND (reference sequence). V gave up 4 bases and J gave up 4 bases, with 15 bases separating them. The CDR3 extends over 15 amino acids. The CDR3 protein is CASSTIQTEADTQYF. CDR3 DNA (partial): TGTGCCAGTAGTACAATTCAAACAGAAGCAGATACG.

Note on this clone: The CDR3 goes on 3 residues after the read ends, and that part is filled in from the germline J gene. J is TRBJ1-1 and V is TRBV20-1; D is unresolved. Germline assignment: CDR1 DFQATT and CDR2 SNEGSKA (reference sequence). The CDR3 extends over 13 amino acids. Trimming cost V 2 bases and J 2 bases, with 9 bases left between them. The sequenced CDR3 bases are TGCAGTGCTAGAAGGCGGTCAAACACTGAA. Its translation: CSARRRSNTE. The full CDR3 reads CSARRRSNTEAFF.

Comments on this clone: The read stops 3 residues short of the end of the CDR3; the missing end is completed from the germline J gene. The J gene is TRBJ1-2, the V gene TRBV30; unclear D gene. CDR1 is GTSNPN, CDR2 SVGIG, per germline (reference sequence). Trimming pared 3 bases from V and 1 base from J, leaving 15 bases between. The CDR3 loop spans 15 amino acids. The CDR3 reads CAWRFRGGSNYGYTF. The sequenced part of the CDR3 DNA is TGTGCCTGGAGATTCCGGGGTGGTAGTAACTATGGC.

In the case of this clone: Read coverage stops 3 residues before the CDR3 terminus; the germline J gene supplies the remainder. The chain uses TRBV24-1 and TRBJ1-2; weak D call: TRBD1 (5 bases). Germline CDR1 KGHDR, CDR2 SFDVKD. V lost 9 bases, J lost 7 bases, and 17 bases lay in between. The CDR3 is 13 residues long. The chain's CDR3 is CATGGWFNLGYTF. The CDR3 bases that were read are TGTGCCACCGGGGGGTGGTTTAACCTTGGC.

About this clone: The CDR3 goes on 3 residues after the read ends, and that part is filled in from the germline J gene. V usage is TRBV4-2 and J usage is TRBJ2-7; unclear D gene. The germline V and J ends were trimmed by 0 bases and 5 bases, with 8 bases remaining between them. The CDR3 runs to 13 residues. Per the germline V gene, CDR1 is LGHNA and CDR2 is YNFKEQ. The CDR3 reads CASSQDLKDEQYF. Incomplete CDR3 DNA: TGTGCCAGCAGCCAAGATCTCAAGGACGAG.

With respect to this clone: With the read ending 3 residues before the CDR3 end, the germline J gene is used to fill in that end. The rearrangement uses TRBV29-1 and TRBJ2-7; 12 nucleotides align to TRBD2. This CDR3 contains 15 residues. Trimming cost V 6 bases and J 2 bases; bases outside gene matches: 8. Germline V CDR1 and CDR2: SQVTM, ANQGSEA. CDR3 DNA, as far as it was read: TGCAGCGTGAAAAGGGGACTAGCGGGTACCTACGAG. Amino acids: CSVKRGLAGTYE. The full CDR3 protein reads CSVKRGLAGTYEQYF.

Turning to this clone: The DNA ends 3 residues before the CDR3 does, and the rest of the CDR3 is filled in from the germline J gene. The rearrangement joins TRBV6-1 to TRBJ1-5, with a tentative D call TRBD1 (6 bases). The CDR3 runs to 16 residues. Germline CDR1 reads MNHNS; CDR2 reads SASEGT. Trimming shortened V by 3 bases and J by 4 bases, and 16 bases separated the two germline ends. The covered CDR3 bases are TGTGCCAGCAGTGATCAAACCAGGGGTGGGAATCAGCCC. Translated: CASSDQTRGGNQP. The entire CDR3 protein reads CASSDQTRGGNQPQHF.

Regarding this clone: Sequencing ends 3 residues short of the CDR3 end; the germline J gene provides the rest. The chain uses TRBV5-1 and TRBJ2-5; the D is unclear. CDR1 is SGHRS, CDR2 YFSETQ, per germline. This CDR3 contains 14 residues. V was shortened by 5 bases and J by 1 base, with 12 bases between the two germline ends. The DNA read from the CDR3 is TGCGCCAGCAGTGAGCCGGTGATCCAAGAGACC. Translating gives CASSEPVIQET. The CDR3 reads in full as CASSEPVIQETQYF.

In regard to this clone: The read comes to an end 3 residues before the CDR3 does, leaving the germline J gene to fill in the end. The J gene is TRBJ2-5, the V gene TRBV29-1; 9 bases are a match to TRBD2. Germline CDR1 and CDR2: SQVTM and ANQGSEA. J was trimmed by 5 bases and V by 2 bases; bases with no gene match: 9. This CDR3 spans 15 amino acids. Here the CDR3 reads CSVETRPSGEETQYF. The DNA read from the CDR3 is TGCAGCGTTGAAACTAGGCCTAGCGGGGAGGAGACC.

Details on this clone: Coverage ceases 3 residues before the CDR3 finishes, and the germline J gene fills in the end. The rearrangement joins TRBV11-2 to TRBJ1-1, with D possibly matching TRBD1 (5 bases). Trimming took 6 bases from V and 3 from J, leaving 11 bases between them. This CDR3 is 13 amino acids long. Germline loops: CDR1 SGHAT, CDR2 FQNNGV. The CDR3 sequence: CASSLQGDTEAFF. The CDR3 bases that were read are TGTGCCAGCAGTTTGCAAGGGGACACTGAA. Full variable domain (outside the CDR3, taken from reference TRBV11-2 and TRBJ1-1): EAGVAQSPRYKIIEKRQSVAFWCNPISGHATLYWYQQILGQGPKLLIQFQNNGVVDDSQLPKDRFSAERLKGVDSTLKIQPAKLEDSAVYLCASSLQGDTEAFFGQGTRLTVV.

On this clone: The read is 3 residues too short to cover the CDR3 end, so that end is filled in from the germline J gene. The chain joins TRBV11-3 to TRBJ2-1; 8 positions agree with TRBD1. The V segment lost 5 bases and the J segment 8 bases; nucleotides outside the gene matches: 8. The CDR3 sequence is 14 residues long. Germline lookup yields CDR1 SGHNT and CDR2 YENEEA. The CDR3 protein is CASSPGQGEDEQFF. Incomplete CDR3 DNA: TGTGCCAGCAGCCCCGGACAGGGCGAGGATGAG.

Worth noting for this clone: The sequence runs out 3 residues before the end of the CDR3; the remainder is reconstructed from the germline J gene. The chain is built from TRBV7-3 and TRBJ2-3; possibly TRBD2 for D (5 bases). Germline values: CDR1 SGHTA, CDR2 FQGTGA. The CDR3 consists of 15 residues. V lost 3 bases to trimming and J lost 2 bases, with 12 bases between them. The sequenced part of the CDR3 DNA is TGTGCCAGCAGCTTGGCGGGCAGACACACAGATACG. Protein sequence: CASSLAGRHTDT. In full, the CDR3 is CASSLAGRHTDTQYF.

Comment on this clone: The read terminates 3 residues before the CDR3 end, so the remaining end is supplied by the germline J gene. The chain couples TRBV10-3 to TRBJ2-3, with TRBD1 matching over 8 bases. The CDR3 sequence is 16 residues long. CDR1 is ENHRY, CDR2 SYGVKD, per germline. V lost 5 bases, J lost 0 bases, and 7 bases stayed unmatched. CDR3 bases read: TGTGCCATCAGTTCCGGGACAGGAGGGAGCACAGATACG. Protein product: CAISSGTGGSTDT. The entire CDR3 sequence reads CAISSGTGGSTDTQYF.

Regarding this clone: The missing CDR3 end, 3 residues past where the read stops, is filled in from the germline J gene. This sequence joins TRBV7-6 and TRBJ1-1; TRBD1 aligns across 7 bases. The ends lost 1 base at V and 1 base at J; junction bases unmatched: 3. CDR1 is SGHVS and CDR2 is FNYEAQ in the germline V gene. The CDR3 is 15 amino acids. CDR3 in amino acids: CASSLVGTENTEAFF. The DNA read from the CDR3 is TGTGCCAGCAGCTTAGTTGGGACAGAGAACACTGAA.

With regard to this clone: The read terminates 3 residues ahead of where the CDR3 ends, so the germline J gene completes it. This chain links TRBV28 with TRBJ2-5; D is perhaps TRBD2 (7 bases). Looked up from germline, CDR1 is MDHEN and CDR2 is SYDVKM. The CDR3 length is 15 residues. With 6 bases removed from V and 3 bases from J, the gap between germline ends came to 17 bases. The CDR3 DNA, read in part, is TGTGCCAGCAGCAAACCTCGGGGGGCAAAAGAGACC. Amino acid sequence: CASSKPRGAKET. The full-length CDR3 reads as CASSKPRGAKETQYF. The full variable domain, with the rest looked up from reference TRBV28 and TRBJ2-5, is DVKVTQSSRYLVKRTGEKVFLECVQDMDHENMFWYRQDPGLGLRLIYFSYDVKMKEKGDIPEGYSVSREKKERFSLILESASTNQTSMYLCASSKPRGAKETQYFGPGTRLLVL.

As to this clone: The read halts 3 residues ahead of the CDR3 end, with the missing end drawn from the germline J gene. The gene calls are TRBV5-4 and TRBJ2-2, with D tentatively TRBD1 (6 bases). Trimming took off 4 bases at V and 4 bases at J, with 14 bases between the two ends. Germline V gene sequence: CDR1 SGHNT, CDR2 YYREEE (reference sequence). The CDR3 runs 15 residues. The sequenced CDR3 bases are TGTGCCAGCAGCCCATGGACAGAGGTCACCGGGGAG. This translates into CASSPWTEVTGE. The full CDR3 is CASSPWTEVTGELFF.

With respect to this clone: The read halts 3 residues ahead of the CDR3 end, with the missing end drawn from the germline J gene. The V and J genes are TRBV10-2 and TRBJ2-7, with D possibly TRBD1 on 5 matching bases. CDR1 WSHSY and CDR2 SAAADI come from the germline V gene. Trimming cost V 7 bases and J 3 bases, with 25 bases left between them. This CDR3 has 17 residues. The CDR3 bases that were read are TGCGCCAGCACGGACCGGTTACCTCACAGGTCTAACTACGAG. Protein product: CASTDRLPHRSNYE. The whole CDR3 sequence reads CASTDRLPHRSNYEQYF.

Note on this clone: The CDR3 goes on 3 residues after the read ends, and that part is filled in from the germline J gene. The chain couples TRBV2 to TRBJ1-1; 7 positions match TRBD1. This CDR3 region has 15 residues. Germline loops: CDR1 SNHLY, CDR2 FYNNEI. The V and J ends lost 6 bases and 4 bases, in that order; junction bases with no gene match: 11. The DNA read from the CDR3 is TGTGCCAGCAGCGCGACAGGGAAGGAGGGCACTGAA. Translation: CASSATGKEGTE. The complete CDR3 reads CASSATGKEGTEAFF.

Points on this clone: The CDR3 end falls 3 residues outside the read, so it is completed with the germline J gene. The J gene is TRBJ1-5, the V gene TRBV6-1, with 7 bases aligning to TRBD1. Trimming took 4 bases from V and 5 from J; bases not matched to a gene: 5. Per the germline V gene, CDR1 is MNHNS and CDR2 is SASEGT. This CDR3 comprises 14 residues. The CDR3 bases that were read are TGTGCCAGCAGTGGTACAGGGGAGCATCAGCCC. Translating gives CASSGTGEHQP. The CDR3 in full is CASSGTGEHQPQHF.

About this clone itself: The CDR3 is cut off 3 residues early in the read; its end comes from the germline J gene. The chain links TRBV20-1 to TRBJ2-3; TRBD1 agrees at 10 bases. Germline-derived CDR1 and CDR2 are DFQATT and SNEGSKA (reference sequence). The junction had 9 bases not matched to a gene; V was cut back by 3 bases and J by 6 bases. The length of the CDR3 is 15 residues. The CDR3 bases that were read are TGCAGTGCTAGTAAGACAGGGGGCTCTGGTGATACG. Its protein product is CSASKTGGSGDT. The complete CDR3 reads CSASKTGGSGDTQYF.

CDR3 bases read: TGTGCCAGCAGTGCGGGCACTGAA. The encoded protein is CASSAGTE. The complete CDR3 reads CASSAGTEAFF. The chain uses TRBV5-6 and TRBJ1-1; D unresolved. The read is 3 residues too short to cover the CDR3 end, so that end is filled in from the germline J gene. This CDR3 region has 11 residues. The germline gives CDR1 SGHDT, CDR2 YYEEEE. V was shortened by 5 bases and J by 4 bases, with 6 bases between the two germline ends.